This T cell receptor (beta chain) was identified in a study of T cell changes during pregnancy in multiple sclerosis. Measured with immunoSEQ multiplex PCR; TCRdb has only the in-frame clones, and not every one. In the table there are tens of thousands of clones, around 90% of which are singletons. The CDR3 is 15 residues long. The germline gives CDR1 SGHKS, CDR2 YYEKEE (reference sequence). V lost 2 bases to trimming and J lost 0 bases, with 11 bases between them. The receptor comes from a female donor with multiple sclerosis, enrolled in a pregnancy study. The sample here was CD4+ T cells from peripheral blood mononuclear cells, taken before pregnancy. The rearrangement joins TRBV5-5 to TRBJ1-1; perhaps TRBD1 as D (6 bases). The CDR3 region has the DNA TGTGCCAGCAGCTTCGGGGGGGCCCTGAACACTGAAGCTTTCTTT. It codes for CASSFGGALNTEAFF.